The clone carrying this T cell receptor (beta chain) has just one count. Using immunoSEQ multiplex PCR, the repertoire was profiled, and TCRdb retains in-frame clones only, with some absent. The table shows around 190,000 clones, with 85% to 95% occurring only once. These data originate in a study of T cell responses to AZD1222 COVID-19 vaccine. In germline, CDR1 is SGHTA, CDR2 FQGTGA. There are 16 residues in the CDR3. Trimming took 5 bases from V and 10 from J; bases not matched to a gene: 16. The clonotype originates from an adult in good health. The source material was peripheral blood, sampled on day 0 of AZD1222 vaccination. V and J are TRBV7-3 and TRBJ2-1; 8 bases match TRBD2. The CDR3 loop reads CASSPPGTSEPHEQFF. The CDR3 region has the DNA TGTGCCAGCAGCCCTCCCGGGACTAGTGAGCCCCACGAGCAGTTCTTC.